The 28 T cell receptor beta chains below come from one sample, sequenced in a study of cytomegalovirus exposure and HLA in healthy donors. Primers included in the PCR were 60 Vbeta and 13 Jbeta primers. Profiled with immunoSEQ multiplex PCR; TCRdb holds only in-frame clones, not every one. The sample consists of about 160,000 clones, around four fifths of them appearing once. The source material was PBMCs. Receptors originate from a man aged 18 to 29 in good health and CMV-seropositive.

This sequence joins TRBV7-9 and TRBJ2-3; D is undetermined. Germline V gene sequence: CDR1 SEHNR, CDR2 FQNEAQ (reference sequence). The V end was cut by 5 bases, the J end by 1 base, with 13 bases between. The length of the CDR3 is 15 residues. The DNA of the CDR3 is TGTGCCAGCAGCCCACAGAGAAGAGGCACAGATACGCAGTATTTT. Protein: CASSPQRRGTDTQYF.

Note on this clone: Other DNA sequences in this specimen translate into the identical CDR3. The chain uses TRBV27 and TRBJ2-1; D is unclear. This CDR3 contains 14 residues. The germline gives CDR1 MNHEY, CDR2 SMNVEV (reference sequence). The V end lost 5 bases, the J end lost 1 base, and 9 bases lay between the germline ends. The DNA for the CDR3 is TGTGCCAGCAGTACGCCAGGTTCCTACAATGAGCAGTTCTTC. It specifies CASSTPGSYNEQFF.

DNA for the CDR3: TGCGCCAGCAGCTTGGGACAGCCGATTAACTATGGCTACACCTTC. Its protein product is CASSLGQPINYGYTF. V is TRBV5-1 and J is TRBJ1-2; perhaps TRBD1 as D (5 bases). Germline CDR1 reads SGHRS; CDR2 reads YFSETQ. Trimming cost V 0 bases and J 1 base, with 10 bases left between them. The CDR3 has 15 residues.

Here the CDR3 reads CASSQGKYPAEAFF. The CDR3 coding sequence is TGCGCCAGCTCCCAGGGTAAATATCCCGCTGAAGCTTTCTTT. The chain couples TRBV5-1 to TRBJ1-1; weak D call: TRBD1 (5 bases). This CDR3 is built from 14 residues. Trimming left V 7 bases short and J 6 bases short, with 19 bases between. Germline lookup yields CDR1 SGHRS and CDR2 YFSETQ.

The V gene is TRBV10-3, the J gene TRBJ2-3, with TRBD2 matching 7 bases. V gave up 10 bases and J gave up 0 bases; unmatched junction bases: 13. Per germline, CDR1 ENHRY and CDR2 SYGVKD. The CDR3 sequence is 16 residues long. The CDR3 sequence: CASSGLAGRSTDTQYF. The DNA of the CDR3 is TGTGCCAGTAGCGGGTTGGCCGGAAGGAGCACAGATACGCAGTATTTT.

This chain connects TRBV27 to TRBJ1-2; D gene ambiguous. Trimming removed 3 bases from V and 1 base from J, with 9 bases in between. Germline V gene lookup returns CDR1 MNHEY and CDR2 SMNVEV (reference sequence). This CDR3 contains 14 residues. CDR3 in DNA: TGTGCCAGCAGTTTTTGGCCGATTAACTATGGCTACACCTTC. Amino acid sequence: CASSFWPINYGYTF.

This clone was counted a single time. This chain joins TRBV11-2 and TRBJ2-7; D perhaps matches TRBD2 (5 bases). The ends were cut back, 1 base at V and 3 bases at J, with 10 bases in the middle. Germline CDR1 and CDR2: SGHAT and FQNNGV. The CDR3 covers 14 residues. CDR3 DNA: TGTGCCAGCAGCTTAGCTCGGGGTGGCTACGAGCAGTACTTC. It specifies CASSLARGGYEQYF.

The chain couples TRBV9 to TRBJ1-3; D might be TRBD1 (6 bases). CDR1 is SGDLS and CDR2 is YYNGEE in the germline V gene. This CDR3 has 16 residues. V was pared by 1 base and J by 2 bases, with 13 bases between. CDR3 in amino acids: CASSVLGWGPGNTIYF. The CDR3 DNA is TGTGCCAGCAGCGTACTCGGTTGGGGGCCTGGAAACACCATATATTTT.

With regard to this clone: Other DNA sequences in this specimen translate into the identical CDR3. V and J are TRBV19 and TRBJ2-7; D not resolved. Germline-derived CDR1 and CDR2 are LNHDA and SQIVND (reference sequence). The length of the CDR3 is 14 residues. V lost 3 bases and J lost 0, with 9 bases in between. DNA of the CDR3: TGTGCCAGTAGTATTGTGGGCAGCTCCTACGAGCAGTACTTC. Its protein product is CASSIVGSSYEQYF.

The chain couples TRBV29-1 to TRBJ1-2; D is ambiguous. The V gene's germline CDR1 is SQVTM and CDR2 ANQGSEA. V shed 2 bases and J shed 3 bases, with 13 bases lying between them. The CDR3 extends over 14 amino acids. CDR3 nucleotide sequence: TGCAGCGTTGAAAGTCGGGAGGATCACTATGGCTACACCTTC. Its translation is CSVESREDHYGYTF.

CDR3 bases: TGTGCCAGCAGCCAAACCCGGTTAGCGGGAGGGTACAATGAGCAGTTCTTC. Its translation: CASSQTRLAGGYNEQFF. V and J are TRBV4-2 and TRBJ2-1, with 11 bases that match TRBD2. Germline CDR1 LGHNA, CDR2 YNFKEQ. The junction had 7 bases not matched to a gene; V was cut back by 2 bases and J by 4 bases. CDR3 length: 17 residues.

The chain uses TRBV5-4 and TRBJ2-3, with 7 bases identical to TRBD1. This CDR3 contains 16 residues. Germline loops: CDR1 SGHNT, CDR2 YYREEE (reference sequence). J gave up 0 bases and V 5 bases, and 9 bases lay outside the gene matches. The CDR3 loop reads CASRGTDQDSTDTQYF. DNA for the CDR3: TGTGCCAGCAGGGGGACAGACCAAGATAGCACAGATACGCAGTATTTT.

The V and J genes are TRBV19 and TRBJ1-2; 8 bases agree with TRBD1. This CDR3 contains 16 residues. The V gene's germline CDR1 is LNHDA and CDR2 SQIVND (reference sequence). J was trimmed by 0 bases and V by 5 bases; bases with no gene match: 8. CDR3 nucleotide sequence: TGTGCCAGTAGTCCCAACCAGGGGGCCGCTAACTATGGCTACACCTTC. Encoded protein: CASSPNQGAANYGYTF. Based on the CDR3 plus reference TRBV19 and TRBJ1-2, the full variable domain is DGGITQSPKYLFRKEGQNVTLSCEQNLNHDAMYWYRQDPGQGLRLIYYSQIVNDFQKGDIAEGYSVSREKKESFPLTVTSAQKNPTAFYLCASSPNQGAANYGYTFGSGTRLTVV.

The V and J genes are TRBV30 and TRBJ1-2; possibly TRBD1 for D (5 bases). The CDR3 length is 12 residues. Germline lookup yields CDR1 GTSNPN and CDR2 SVGIG (reference sequence). Trimming removed 3 bases at V and 6 bases at J, with 11 bases between. The chain's CDR3 is CAWRRRVDGYTF. CDR3 DNA: TGTGCCTGGAGACGCAGGGTCGATGGCTACACCTTC.

The CDR3 sequence: CASSPGGPNEQYF. CDR3 in DNA: TGTGCCAGCAGCCCAGGGGGGCCCAACGAGCAGTACTTC. The chain recombines TRBV11-2 with TRBJ2-7; the D gene is possibly TRBD1 (7 bases). V lost 5 bases and J 5 bases, leaving 13 bases between the germline ends. The CDR3 is 13 residues long. Germline V gene data show CDR1 as SGHAT and CDR2 as FQNNGV.

CDR3 sequence: CASSVDRGFAYEQYF. CDR3 nucleotides: TGTGCCAGCAGCGTAGATCGAGGTTTCGCCTACGAGCAGTACTTC. This chain uses TRBV9 with TRBJ2-7; the D is unclear. This CDR3 comprises 15 residues. V lost 0 bases and J lost 2, with 12 bases in between. Germline V gene data show CDR1 as SGDLS and CDR2 as YYNGEE.

The rearrangement joins TRBV5-1 to TRBJ1-2; TRBD1 is a possible D gene (5 bases). Trimming removed 0 bases at V and 7 bases at J, with 13 bases between. This CDR3 region has 14 residues. Germline values: CDR1 SGHRS, CDR2 YFSETQ. The CDR3 DNA sequence: TGCGCCAGCAGCTTGGGGGGGGATGTGCGTGGCTACACCTTC. Translation: CASSLGGDVRGYTF.

This clone was recorded a few times. This sequence joins TRBV11-2 and TRBJ1-2, with TRBD1 matching 9 bases. Unmatched junction bases numbered 5, after V lost 1 base and J lost 5 bases. This CDR3 spans 15 amino acids. Germline V gene sequence: CDR1 SGHAT, CDR2 FQNNGV. CDR3 loop: CASSLAPTGGYGYTF. CDR3 in DNA: TGTGCCAGCAGCTTAGCTCCGACAGGGGGGTATGGCTACACCTTC.

The chain has TRBV5-1 and TRBJ1-4; 10 nucleotides match TRBD1. The CDR3 totals 18 residues. J lost 8 bases, V lost 3 bases, and 16 bases had no gene match. Germline V gene data show CDR1 as SGHRS and CDR2 as YFSETQ. The CDR3 DNA reads as TGCGCCAGCAGCTATGGACCGGGGTTCCGGGACAGGGGAGAAAAACTGTTTTTT. Translation gives CASSYGPGFRDRGEKLFF.

The chain has TRBV7-9 and TRBJ2-7; 7 bases fit TRBD1. Germline CDR1 and CDR2: SEHNR and FQNEAQ (reference sequence). V trimming: 4 bases; J trimming: 2 bases; junction bases outside the gene matches: 5. The CDR3 runs 14 residues. CDR3 loop: CASSSDRVAYEQYF. The CDR3 DNA sequence: TGTGCCAGCAGCTCCGACAGGGTAGCCTACGAGCAGTACTTC. Variable domain in full (rest from reference TRBV7-9 and TRBJ2-7): DTGVSQNPRHKITKRGQNVTFRCDPISEHNRLYWYRQTLGQGPEFLTYFQNEAQLEKSRLLSDRFSAERPKGSFSTLEIQRTEQGDSAMYLCASSSDRVAYEQYFGPGTRLTVT.

J is TRBJ2-7 and V is TRBV11-2, with 10 positions matching TRBD2. Trimming took 2 bases from V and 3 from J; bases not matched to a gene: 1. CDR3 length equals 14 residues. Germline CDR1 reads SGHAT; CDR2 reads FQNNGV. The CDR3 reads CASSLPSGSYEQYF. The CDR3, as DNA: TGTGCCAGCAGCTTACCTAGCGGGAGCTACGAGCAGTACTTC.

This clone was recorded many times. The V call is TRBV5-5, the J call TRBJ1-1; the D is unclear. Germline CDR1 is SGHKS and CDR2 is YYEKEE (reference sequence). The CDR3 consists of 14 residues. Trimming shortened V by 0 bases and J by 4 bases, and 10 bases separated the two germline ends. The CDR3 nucleotides are TGTGCCAGCAGCTTGGGGGTGCGGCTCACTGAAGCTTTCTTT. This translates into CASSLGVRLTEAFF.

This clone was found a few times. The CDR3 DNA is TGTGCCAGCAGCTTGGGCTCTGGACAGACGAAGTACGGCTACACCTTC. Translated, it gives CASSLGSGQTKYGYTF. This rearrangement joins TRBV13 to TRBJ1-2; TRBD1 might be the D (6 bases). V lost 3 bases to trimming and J lost 8 bases, with 22 bases between them. The CDR3 length is 16 residues. The germline gives CDR1 PRHDT, CDR2 FYEKMQ (reference sequence).

CDR3 bases: TGTGCCAGCAGAGATCCCGTGGGACTAGTGGGGGGGCCAGATACGCAGTATTTT. It encodes CASRDPVGLVGGPDTQYF. The chain couples TRBV2 to TRBJ2-3; 8 bases line up with TRBD2. The CDR3 spans 18 residues. The V gene end was trimmed by 6 bases and the J gene end by 4 bases; junction bases not matched to a gene: 18. Germline CDR1 is SNHLY and CDR2 is FYNNEI.

This sequence joins TRBV5-1 and TRBJ2-1; 7 bases fit TRBD2. With 5 bases clipped from V and 1 base from J, the junction kept 6 bases outside the gene matches. CDR3 length equals 15 residues. Germline V gene sequence: CDR1 SGHRS, CDR2 YFSETQ. The CDR3 DNA is TGCGCCAGCAGGGTTGCGGGAGCTTCCTACAATGAGCAGTTCTTC. This translates into CASRVAGASYNEQFF.

This chain connects TRBV27 to TRBJ2-7; 7 bases align to TRBD2. V lost 3 bases and J lost 1; bases outside the gene matches: 6. CDR1 is MNHEY, CDR2 SMNVEV, per germline (reference sequence). The CDR3 runs 15 residues. CDR3 amino acids: CASSLLGTKSYEQYF. The CDR3 coding sequence is TGTGCCAGCAGTTTGTTGGGGACTAAGTCCTACGAGCAGTACTTC.

The chain carries TRBV7-9 and TRBJ1-2; TRBD1 matches at 7 bases. Trimming removed 5 bases from V and 8 bases from J; junction bases left unmatched: 5. The length of the CDR3 is 12 residues. Germline V lookup: CDR1 SEHNR, CDR2 FQNEAQ (reference sequence). The CDR3 protein is CASSHGTEGYTF. The DNA for the CDR3 is TGTGCCAGCAGCCACGGGACAGAAGGCTACACCTTC.

V usage is TRBV7-2 and J usage is TRBJ1-1, with D possibly being TRBD1 (5 bases). The CDR3 spans 14 residues. CDR1 and CDR2 from the germline V gene are SGHTA and FQGNSA. V lost 0 bases and J 4 bases, leaving 9 bases between the germline ends. The CDR3 spells CASSLAGGGTEAFF. CDR3 DNA sequence: TGTGCCAGCAGCTTAGCGGGGGGTGGCACTGAAGCTTTCTTT.